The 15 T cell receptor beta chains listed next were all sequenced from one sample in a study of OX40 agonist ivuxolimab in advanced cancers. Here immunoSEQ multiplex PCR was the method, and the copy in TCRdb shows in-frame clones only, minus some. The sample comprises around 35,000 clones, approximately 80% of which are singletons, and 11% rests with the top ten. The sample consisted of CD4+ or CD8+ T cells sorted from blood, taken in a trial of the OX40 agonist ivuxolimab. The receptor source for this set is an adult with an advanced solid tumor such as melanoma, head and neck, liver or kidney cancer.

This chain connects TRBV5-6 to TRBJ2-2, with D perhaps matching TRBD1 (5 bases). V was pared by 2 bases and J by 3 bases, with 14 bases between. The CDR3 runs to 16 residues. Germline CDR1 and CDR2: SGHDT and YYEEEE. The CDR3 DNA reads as TGTGCCAGCAGCTTCCATCTCCCAGGGTACACCGGGGAGCTGTTTTTT. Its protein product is CASSFHLPGYTGELFF.

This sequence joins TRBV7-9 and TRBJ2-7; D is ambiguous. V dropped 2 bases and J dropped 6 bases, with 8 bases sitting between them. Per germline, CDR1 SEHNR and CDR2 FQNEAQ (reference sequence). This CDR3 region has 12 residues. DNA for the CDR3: TGTGCCAGCAGCTTAAGTTCTGGCGAGCAGTACTTC. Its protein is CASSLSSGEQYF.

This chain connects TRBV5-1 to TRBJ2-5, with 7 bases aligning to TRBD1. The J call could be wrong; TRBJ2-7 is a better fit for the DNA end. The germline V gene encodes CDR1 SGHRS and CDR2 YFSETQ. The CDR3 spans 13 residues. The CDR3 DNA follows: TGCGCCAGCAGCTTCGACAGGGCTTACGAGCAGTACTTC. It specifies CASSFDRAYEQYF.

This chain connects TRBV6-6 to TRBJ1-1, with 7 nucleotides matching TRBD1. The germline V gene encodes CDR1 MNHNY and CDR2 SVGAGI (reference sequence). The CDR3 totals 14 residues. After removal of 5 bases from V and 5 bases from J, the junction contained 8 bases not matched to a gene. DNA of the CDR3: TGTGCCAGCAGTCTCCGGGCAGGGGGTACTGAAGCTTTCTTT. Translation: CASSLRAGGTEAFF.

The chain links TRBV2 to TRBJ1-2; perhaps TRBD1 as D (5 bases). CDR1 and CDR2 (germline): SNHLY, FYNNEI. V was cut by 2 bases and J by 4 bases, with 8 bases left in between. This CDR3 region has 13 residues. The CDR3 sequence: CASSEKGIYGYTF. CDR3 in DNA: TGTGCCAGCAGTGAAAAGGGGATCTATGGCTACACCTTC.

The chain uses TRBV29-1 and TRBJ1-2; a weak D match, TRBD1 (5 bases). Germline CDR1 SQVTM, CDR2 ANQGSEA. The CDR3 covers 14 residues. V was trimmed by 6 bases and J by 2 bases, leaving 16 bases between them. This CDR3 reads CSVQRGTGNYGYTF. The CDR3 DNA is TGCAGCGTGCAAAGGGGAACGGGAAACTATGGCTACACCTTC.

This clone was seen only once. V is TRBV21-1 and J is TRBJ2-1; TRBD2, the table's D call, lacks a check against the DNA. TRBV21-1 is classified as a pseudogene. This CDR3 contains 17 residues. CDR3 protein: CASSKDGERGGYNEQFF. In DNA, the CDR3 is TGTGCCAGCAGCAAAGATGGGGAGCGGGGGGGATACAATGAGCAGTTCTTC.

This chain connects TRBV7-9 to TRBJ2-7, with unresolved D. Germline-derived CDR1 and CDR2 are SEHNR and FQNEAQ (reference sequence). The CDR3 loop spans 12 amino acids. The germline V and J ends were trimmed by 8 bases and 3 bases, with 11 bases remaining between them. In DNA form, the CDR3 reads TGTGCCAGCGTGGGCAGGAGCTACGAGCAGTACTTC. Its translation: CASVGRSYEQYF.

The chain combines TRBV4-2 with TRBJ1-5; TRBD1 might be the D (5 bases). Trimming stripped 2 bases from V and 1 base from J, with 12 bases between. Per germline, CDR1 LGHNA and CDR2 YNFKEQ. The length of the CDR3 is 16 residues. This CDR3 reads CASSQWDDSSNQPQHF. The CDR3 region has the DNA TGTGCCAGCAGCCAATGGGACGATTCCAGCAATCAGCCCCAGCATTTT.

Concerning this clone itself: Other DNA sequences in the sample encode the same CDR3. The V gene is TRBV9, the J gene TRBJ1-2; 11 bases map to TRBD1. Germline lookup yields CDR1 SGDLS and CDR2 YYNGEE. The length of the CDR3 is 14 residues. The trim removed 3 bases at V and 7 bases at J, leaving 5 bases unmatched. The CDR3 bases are TGTGCCAGCAGCGGAGGACAGGGGGCAGGTGGCTACACCTTC. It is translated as CASSGGQGAGGYTF. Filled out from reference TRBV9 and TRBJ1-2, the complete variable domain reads DSGVTQTPKHLITATGQRVTLRCSPRSGDLSVYWYQQSLDQGLQFLIQYYNGEERAKGNILERFSAQQFPDLHSELNLSSLELGDSALYFCASSGGQGAGGYTFGSGTRLTVV.

CDR3 sequence reads: CASSFGTESYEQYF. The CDR3 bases are TGCGCCAGCAGCTTCGGGACGGAATCCTACGAGCAGTACTTC. The chain is built from TRBV5-1 and TRBJ2-7; TRBD1 or TRBD2 may be the D gene (5 bases each). The germline V and J ends were trimmed by 2 bases and 1 base, with 10 bases remaining between them. CDR1 is SGHRS, CDR2 YFSETQ, per germline. The CDR3 spans 14 residues.

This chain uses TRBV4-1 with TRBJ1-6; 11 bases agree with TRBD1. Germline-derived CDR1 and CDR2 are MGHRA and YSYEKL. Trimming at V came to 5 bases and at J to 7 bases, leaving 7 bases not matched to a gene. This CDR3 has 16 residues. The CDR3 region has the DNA TGCGCCAGCAGCACCCGGACAGGGGGCAAAAATTCACCCCTCCACTTT. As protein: CASSTRTGGKNSPLHF.

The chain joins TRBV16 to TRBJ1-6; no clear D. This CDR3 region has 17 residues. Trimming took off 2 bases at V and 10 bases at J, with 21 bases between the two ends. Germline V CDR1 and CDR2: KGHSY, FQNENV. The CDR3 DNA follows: TGTGCCAGCAGCCAACCTAGGGCCCCAAGAAGCAGGTCACCCCTCCACTTT. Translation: CASSQPRAPRSRSPLHF.

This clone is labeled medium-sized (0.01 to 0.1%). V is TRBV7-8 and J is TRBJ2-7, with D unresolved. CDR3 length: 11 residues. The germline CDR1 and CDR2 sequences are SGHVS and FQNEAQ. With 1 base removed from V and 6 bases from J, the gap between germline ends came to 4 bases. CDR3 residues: CASSLVGEQYF. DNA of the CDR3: TGTGCCAGCAGCTTAGTAGGCGAGCAGTACTTC.

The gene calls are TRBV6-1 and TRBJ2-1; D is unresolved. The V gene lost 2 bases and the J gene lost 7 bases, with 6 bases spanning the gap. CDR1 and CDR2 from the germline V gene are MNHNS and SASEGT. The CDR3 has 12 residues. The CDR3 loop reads CASSEIGNEQFF. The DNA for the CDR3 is TGTGCCAGCAGTGAAATTGGGAATGAGCAGTTCTTC.